Shown below are 2 T cell receptor beta chains from a single sample sequenced in a study of shared clonotypes between healthy human individuals (dated by TCRdb to about 2020). Library preparation was by the immunoSEQ multiplex PCR assay. Sourced from immuneACCESS, this table was stored by TCRdb with only in-frame sequences that have V and J called. A share of the clones is absent; for the studies checked, an unresolved V gene accounts for under half, and the remainder has no known explanation. This sample has 2,500,000 or so clones in its table, and around 90% of those were observed once. The top ten hold 0.13% to 0.15% of the sample. Input material: naive CD4+ T cells sorted from blood. The cell subset or site label here, explained by the study, means: CD45RA+ positively selected. These receptors were taken from a man aged 18 to 35 in good health.

This clone has just one count. The chain's CDR3 is CASSLVGQNEQFF. The CDR3 DNA reads TGCGCCAGCAGCTTGGTGGGGCAGAATGAGCAGTTCTTC. V usage is TRBV5-1 and J usage is TRBJ2-1; TRBD1 is a possible D gene (5 bases). The germline gives CDR1 SGHRS, CDR2 YFSETQ. The CDR3 is 13 residues long. V lost 0 bases and J 7 bases, leaving 8 bases between the germline ends.

This clone was observed once. The chain links TRBV19 to TRBJ2-7; perhaps TRBD1 as D (6 bases). The germline V and J ends were trimmed by 5 bases and 5 bases, with 16 bases remaining between them. Germline assignment: CDR1 LNHDA and CDR2 SQIVND (reference sequence). This CDR3 comprises 14 residues. In DNA, the CDR3 is TGTGCCAGTAGTTCCGGGACAACGCCTAACGAGCAGTACTTC. The encoded protein is CASSSGTTPNEQYF.